This T cell receptor (beta chain) was profiled in a study of identical twins (dated by TCRdb to the mid-2010s). In the study overall: To test whether fetal clonotypes persist, this study deep-sequenced TCR alpha and beta repertoires from monozygotic twins, from unrelated adults of various ages, and from cord blood. Replicate twin experiments were performed at different times using different library preparation protocols to rule out contamination.

The protocol used for the library was 5' RACE. Sequencing used an Illumina HiSeq 2000. Template switching added a universal primer binding site, and the final cDNA carried a unique molecular identifier that allowed TCR cDNA molecules to be counted accurately. Specific primers in the conserved constant-segment region were used to synthesize first-strand cDNA for the TCR alpha and beta chains. To control for contamination, every cDNA library carried two barcodes: a SMART-Mk sample barcode plus Illumina barcodes. TruSeq adapter sequences along with Illumina sample barcodes were introduced in two successive PCR steps. The Illumina HiSeq platform was used with custom primers to sequence TCR alpha and beta cDNA libraries. Regarding the original processing steps: Unique molecular identifiers were extracted from raw reads with MiGEC, and CDR3 positions were determined with MiXCR. For each individual, recombination models were inferred using an EM algorithm with the repgenHMM and IGoR tools. Shared clonotype analysis was performed with the tcR package in R, normalizing sharing by the product of cloneset sizes. To study raw recombination without the effects of thymic and clonal selection, out-of-frame nonproductive sequences were analyzed. TCRdb handled the public reads itself, with Q25 trimming in fastp and clone calling in MiXCR, and kept productive beta chains. One record per CDR3 amino acid sequence lists the most common genes and DNA. For this entry, the V and J calls and clone size follow TCRdb and not the study's own pipeline. The sample data list 450,000 or so distinct CDR3 sequences, and 12% to 15% of these were observed just once. The ten top clones hold roughly 0.5% of the sample.

From its cysteine to its phenylalanine, the CDR3 spans 14 amino acids. Here the CDR3 DNA is all that survives: 42 bases in frame from base 1. The germline V gene (reference sequence) sets CDR1 to LNHDA and CDR2 to SQIVND. V is shortened by 11 bases, J by 4 bases, and the region joining them spans 21 bases. Only healthy Caucasian donors were included. Three pairs of female monozygotic twins, all aged roughly 18 to 29 years, were included in the twin cohort. Positive isolation kits from Invitrogen were used to isolate the CD4+ and CD8+ T cell populations. Only a few counts were recorded for this clonotype. The antigen it binds to is not known. Per-nucleotide qualities are absent, and no much larger clonotype sits a single base away. Findings and caveats that apply to the study as a whole: Invariant T cells such as MAIT and iNKT could partly confound zero-insertion analyses, although diverse VJ usage argued against such confounding for most clonotypes. Fewer insertions were carried by abundant cord blood beta clonotypes, a similar but weaker trend appeared in young adult naive repertoires, and no such trend appeared in memory repertoires. Out-of-frame TCR alpha sequences shared between twins showed an excess of low generation-probability sequences compared with coincidental sharing between unrelated individuals. Because the same donors could not be followed over many years, the conclusions relied on cross-sectional statistical analysis. Recombination models systematically underestimated out-of-frame TCR alpha sharing in monozygotic twins but agreed with sharing between unrelated individuals. A weaker excess of twin sharing was found in beta out-of-frame sequences because the signal-to-noise ratio was lowered by fewer shared sequences.

A further study also used this sample, focusing on yellow fever vaccine responses in identical twins. The second study's paper adds: According to the authors, in identical twins the way T cells responded to vaccination appeared partly convergent and partly personalized. In the study, vaccine-responding T cell clones were precisely tracked in identical twins.

The source material was CD4+ T cells sorted from blood. The chain is encoded by TRBV19 joined to TRBJ2-7, and the D gene may be TRBD1, 6 bases matching. This TCR derives from a woman younger than 30 in good health. The nucleotide sequence reads TGTGCCGGCACGGGGCAGGGGAGCCGGTACGAGCAGTACTTC. It translates to CAGTGQGSRYEQYF.